The next 18 T cell receptor beta chains were all read from a single sample in a study of blood T cell repertoires in COVID-19. The repertoire was sequenced with immunoSEQ multiplex PCR; TCRdb's copy has only in-frame clones and lacks some. This table holds 300,000 to 400,000 clones, around nine tenths found once. The source material was peripheral blood. The source of these receptors is a young woman who had recovered from COVID-19.

The genes are TRBV11-2 and TRBJ2-7; D unresolved. V lost 6 bases and J lost 4, with 16 bases in between. The CDR3 covers 14 residues. Germline-derived CDR1 and CDR2 are SGHAT and FQNNGV. As DNA, the CDR3 is TGTGCCAGCAGTCATACCTCGCACGGGTACGAGCAGTACGTC. The encoded protein is CASSHTSHGYEQYV.

As DNA, the CDR3 is TGTGCCACCAGTGGCCCCGTGGAGGCCTACTCTGGGGCCAACGTCCTGACTTTC. Its translation: CATSGPVEAYSGANVLTF. The chain employs TRBV24-1 and TRBJ2-6, with D possibly matching TRBD2 (5 bases). The V gene lost 5 bases and the J gene lost 0 bases, with 16 bases spanning the gap. Germline CDR1 is KGHDR and CDR2 is SFDVKD. CDR3 size: 18 residues.

The V gene is TRBV5-1, the J gene TRBJ2-2, with TRBD2 identical over 13 bases. This CDR3 is built from 16 residues. The germline V gene encodes CDR1 SGHRS and CDR2 YFSETQ. J was trimmed by 4 bases and V by 4 bases; bases with no gene match: 4. The CDR3 loop reads CASSKGLAGPTGELFF. The CDR3 DNA is TGCGCCAGCAGCAAGGGACTAGCGGGACCCACCGGGGAGCTGTTTTTT.

The chain links TRBV24-1 to TRBJ2-5; 8 nucleotides match TRBD1. After removal of 2 bases from V and 0 bases from J, the junction contained 4 bases not matched to a gene. This CDR3 has 16 residues. Germline assignment: CDR1 KGHDR and CDR2 SFDVKD. The DNA of the CDR3 is TGTGCCACCAGTGATTGGGGACAGGCAAACCAAGAGACCCAGTACTTC. Translation: CATSDWGQANQETQYF.

CDR3 protein: CASSSPTGEAFF. As DNA, the CDR3 is TGTGCCAGCAGTTCCCCGACAGGTGAAGCTTTCTTT. V and J are TRBV6-5 and TRBJ1-1, with D perhaps matching TRBD1 (6 bases). Germline values: CDR1 MNHEY, CDR2 SVGAGI. This CDR3 contains 12 residues. Trimming stripped 4 bases from V and 7 bases from J, with 10 bases between.

The rearrangement uses TRBV9 and TRBJ2-3, with 9 bases that match TRBD1. From germline, CDR1 is SGDLS and CDR2 YYNGEE. The CDR3 runs to 16 residues. Trimming removed 4 bases from V and 1 base from J; junction bases left unmatched: 7. The CDR3 reads CASSIERTGGTDTQYF. Written as DNA, the CDR3 is TGTGCCAGCAGCATAGAAAGGACAGGGGGCACAGATACGCAGTATTTT.

This clone was seen a few times. This chain joins TRBV6-6 and TRBJ2-7; 8 bases fit TRBD1. In germline, CDR1 is MNHNY, CDR2 SVGAGI (reference sequence). J lost 6 bases, V lost 7 bases, and 5 bases had no gene match. CDR3 length equals 12 residues. For the CDR3, the DNA is TGTGCCAGCACCCCTGACAGGGGCGAGCAGTACGTC. As protein: CASTPDRGEQYV.

This clone was recorded once. This chain links TRBV11-3 with TRBJ1-2, with D possibly TRBD1 on 5 matching bases. CDR1 is SGHNT and CDR2 is YENEEA in the germline V gene. The CDR3 is 15 amino acids. V was shortened by 1 base and J by 6 bases, with 15 bases between the two germline ends. The CDR3 DNA is TGTGCCAGCAGCTTAGTCGGGCAGGGAATAAATGGCTACACCTTC. Translation: CASSLVGQGINGYTF.

The gene calls are TRBV3-1 (or the pseudogene TRBV3-2) and TRBJ2-5; weak D call: TRBD1 (6 bases). The V end was cut by 7 bases, the J end by 0 bases, with 12 bases between. This CDR3 is 14 amino acids long. Per the germline V gene, CDR1 is LGHDT and CDR2 is YNNKEL (reference sequence). CDR3 DNA: TGTGCCAGCAACAACAGGGCTAACCAAGAGACCCAGTACTTC. Protein: CASNNRANQETQYF.

The CDR3 DNA follows: TGTGCCAGCAGCTTAGGCGCTAGCGGGAGTTGGGAGACCCAGTACTTC. Amino acids: CASSLGASGSWETQYF. The chain recombines TRBV7-2 with TRBJ2-5, with 10 bases lining up with TRBD2. Germline V gene sequence: CDR1 SGHTA, CDR2 FQGNSA. The CDR3 loop spans 16 amino acids. J was trimmed by 5 bases and V by 1 base; bases with no gene match: 7.

The V gene is TRBV6-6, the J gene TRBJ2-1, with 7 bases identical to TRBD1. CDR1 and CDR2 from the germline V gene are MNHNY and SVGAGI (reference sequence). With 2 bases clipped from V and 15 bases from J, the junction kept 4 bases outside the gene matches. The CDR3 totals 11 residues. CDR3 in DNA: TGTGCCAGCAGTTACCACAGGGGCTGGTTCTTC. It codes for CASSYHRGWFF.

The rearrangement uses TRBV7-2 and TRBJ2-1; D gene unclear. CDR3 size: 13 residues. The V and J ends lost 2 bases and 7 bases respectively, with 9 bases between them. In germline, CDR1 is SGHTA, CDR2 FQGNSA. In DNA form, the CDR3 reads TGTGCCAGCAGCTTAAGGAGAAGTAATGAGCAGTTCTTC. This encodes CASSLRRSNEQFF. Variable domain in full (rest from reference TRBV7-2 and TRBJ2-1): GAGVSQSPSNKVTEKGKDVELRCDPISGHTALYWYRQSLGQGLEFLIYFQGNSAPDKSGLPSDRFSAERTGGSVSTLTIQRTQQEDSAVYLCASSLRRSNEQFFGPGTRLTVL.

The rearrangement uses TRBV11-2 and TRBJ1-6, with a possible D match to TRBD1 (5 bases). Germline values: CDR1 SGHAT, CDR2 FQNNGV. V was cut by 1 base and J by 0 bases, with 16 bases left in between. The CDR3 sequence is 19 residues long. The CDR3 bases are TGTGCCAGCAGCTTAGGACTCGACAGAGCTAGCTCCTATAATTCACCCCTCCACTTT. Its translation is CASSLGLDRASSYNSPLHF.

J is TRBJ2-5 and V is TRBV30, with 7 bases that match TRBD1. Per the germline V gene, CDR1 is GTSNPN and CDR2 is SVGIG (reference sequence). Trimming at V came to 5 bases and at J to 0 bases, leaving 9 bases not matched to a gene. The CDR3 length is 15 residues. The CDR3 reads CAWDPGQQYQETQYF. The CDR3 DNA is TGTGCCTGGGACCCGGGACAGCAGTACCAAGAGACCCAGTACTTC.

The chain is built from TRBV19 and TRBJ2-1; 7 nucleotides align to TRBD2. Trimming cost V 10 bases and J 3 bases; bases outside gene matches: 9. CDR1 LNHDA and CDR2 SQIVND come from the germline V gene (reference sequence). CDR3 length: 14 amino acids. This CDR3 reads CATAGDPLYNEQFF. The CDR3 DNA reads as TGTGCCACCGCGGGAGACCCCCTCTACAATGAGCAGTTCTTC.

V gene TRBV30 combines with J gene TRBJ1-2; no reliable D call. The germline CDR1 and CDR2 sequences are GTSNPN and SVGIG (reference sequence). Deletions cut 2 bases from V and 1 base from J, with 8 bases between. There are 13 residues in the CDR3. In DNA, the CDR3 is TGTGCCTGGAGTTATGGGAGTAACTATGGCTACACCTTC. Translation gives CAWSYGSNYGYTF. The full variable domain, its missing parts supplied by reference TRBV30 and TRBJ1-2, is SQTIHQWPATLVQPVGSPLSLECTVEGTSNPNLYWYRQAAGRGLQLLFYSVGIGQISSEVPQNLSASRPQDRQFILSSKKLLLSDSGFYLCAWSYGSNYGYTFGSGTRLTVV.

This rearrangement joins TRBV30 to TRBJ1-3, with TRBD1 identical over 9 bases. V lost 5 bases and J lost 2; bases outside the gene matches: 7. Germline lookup yields CDR1 GTSNPN and CDR2 SVGIG (reference sequence). The CDR3 is made up of 15 amino acids. CDR3 residues: CAWDKGQGTGNTIYF. The CDR3 DNA sequence: TGTGCCTGGGACAAGGGACAGGGAACTGGAAACACCATATATTTT. The variable domain in full, with the rest retrieved from reference TRBV30 and TRBJ1-3, is SQTIHQWPATLVQPVGSPLSLECTVEGTSNPNLYWYRQAAGRGLQLLFYSVGIGQISSEVPQNLSASRPQDRQFILSSKKLLLSDSGFYLCAWDKGQGTGNTIYFGEGSWLTVV.

The chain uses TRBV24-1 and TRBJ2-1; 10 bases map to TRBD2. Germline CDR1 is KGHDR and CDR2 is SFDVKD. V shed 4 bases and J 8 bases; nucleotides not matched to a gene: 13. The CDR3 loop spans 17 amino acids. The CDR3, as DNA: TGTGCCACCAGTGACCCTAGGGGGCTAGCGGGAGACTATGAGCAGTTCTTC. It encodes CATSDPRGLAGDYEQFF.